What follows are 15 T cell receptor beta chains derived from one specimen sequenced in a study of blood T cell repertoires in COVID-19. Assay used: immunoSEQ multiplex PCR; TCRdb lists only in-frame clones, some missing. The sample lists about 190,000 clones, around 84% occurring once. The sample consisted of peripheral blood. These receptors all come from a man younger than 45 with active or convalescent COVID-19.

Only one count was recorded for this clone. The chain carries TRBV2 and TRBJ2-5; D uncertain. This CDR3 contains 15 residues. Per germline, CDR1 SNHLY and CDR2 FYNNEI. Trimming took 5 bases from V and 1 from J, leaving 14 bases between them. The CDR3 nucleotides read TGTGCCAGCAGTCGACTGGCTACCCCCCAAGAGACCCAGTACTTC. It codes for CASSRLATPQETQYF.

The CDR3 sequence: CASSLDRESNYGYTF. CDR3 DNA sequence: TGTGCCAGTAGCCTAGATAGGGAGAGCAACTATGGCTACACCTTC. This chain uses TRBV19 with TRBJ1-2; D is uncertain. The CDR3 contains 15 residues. CDR1 LNHDA and CDR2 SQIVND come from the germline V gene (reference sequence). V was pared by 6 bases and J by 2 bases, with 16 bases between.

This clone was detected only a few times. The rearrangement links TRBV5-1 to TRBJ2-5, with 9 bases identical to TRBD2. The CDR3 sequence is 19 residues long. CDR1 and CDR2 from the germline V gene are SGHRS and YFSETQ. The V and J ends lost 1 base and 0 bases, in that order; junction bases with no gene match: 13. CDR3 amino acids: CASSLLLRGRGGYQETQYF. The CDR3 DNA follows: TGCGCCAGCAGCTTGTTGCTGCGCGGGCGGGGGGGCTACCAAGAGACCCAGTACTTC.

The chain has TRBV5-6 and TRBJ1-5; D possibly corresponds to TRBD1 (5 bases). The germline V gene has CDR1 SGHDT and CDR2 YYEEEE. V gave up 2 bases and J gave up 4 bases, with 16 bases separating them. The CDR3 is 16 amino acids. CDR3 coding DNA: TGTGCCAGCAGCTTCGGTGCGGCAGGGCAAAATCAGCCCCAGCATTTT. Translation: CASSFGAAGQNQPQHF.

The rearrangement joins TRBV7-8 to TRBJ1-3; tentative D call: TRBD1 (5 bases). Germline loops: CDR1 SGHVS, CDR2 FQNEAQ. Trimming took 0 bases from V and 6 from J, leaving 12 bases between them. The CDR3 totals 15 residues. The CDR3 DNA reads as TGTGCCAGCAGCTTAGCGCTGGGGGGGGAAAACACCATATATTTT. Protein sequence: CASSLALGGENTIYF.

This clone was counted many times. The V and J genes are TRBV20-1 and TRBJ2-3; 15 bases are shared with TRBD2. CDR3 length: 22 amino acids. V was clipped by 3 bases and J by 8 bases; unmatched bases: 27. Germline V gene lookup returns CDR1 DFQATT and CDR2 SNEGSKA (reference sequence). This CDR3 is CSASGTGKGTSGRMSEAITQYF. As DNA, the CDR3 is TGCAGTGCTAGTGGGACAGGGAAAGGGACTAGCGGGAGGATGTCCGAGGCTATTACGCAGTATTTT.

The CDR3 bases are TGTGCCATCGAGGGTGGAGGCGCCGATACGCAGTATTTT. Its protein is CAIEGGGADTQYF. The chain has TRBV24-1 and TRBJ2-3; perhaps TRBD2 as D (5 bases). The CDR3 length is 13 residues. CDR1 KGHDR and CDR2 SFDVKD come from the germline V gene. With 11 bases removed from V and 6 bases from J, the gap between germline ends came to 17 bases.

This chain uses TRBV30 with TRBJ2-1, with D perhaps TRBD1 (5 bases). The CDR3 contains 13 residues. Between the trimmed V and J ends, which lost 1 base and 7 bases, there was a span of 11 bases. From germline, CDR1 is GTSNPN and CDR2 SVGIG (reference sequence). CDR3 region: CAWSGRRANEQFF. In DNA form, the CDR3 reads TGTGCCTGGAGTGGCCGCAGGGCAAATGAGCAGTTCTTC. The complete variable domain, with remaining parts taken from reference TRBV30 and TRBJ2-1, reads SQTIHQWPATLVQPVGSPLSLECTVEGTSNPNLYWYRQAAGRGLQLLFYSVGIGQISSEVPQNLSASRPQDRQFILSSKKLLLSDSGFYLCAWSGRRANEQFFGPGTRLTVL.

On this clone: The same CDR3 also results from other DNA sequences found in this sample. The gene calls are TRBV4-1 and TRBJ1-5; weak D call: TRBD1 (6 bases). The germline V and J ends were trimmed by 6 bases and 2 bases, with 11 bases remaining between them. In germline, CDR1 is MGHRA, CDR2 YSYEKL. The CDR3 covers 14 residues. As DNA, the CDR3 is TGCGCCAGCAGTCTACAGGGAGGCAATCAGCCCCAGCATTTT. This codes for CASSLQGGNQPQHF.

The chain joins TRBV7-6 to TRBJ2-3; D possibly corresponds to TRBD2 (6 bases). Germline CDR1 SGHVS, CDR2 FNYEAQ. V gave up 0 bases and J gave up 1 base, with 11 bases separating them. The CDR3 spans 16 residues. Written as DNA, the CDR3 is TGTGCCAGCAGCTTAGCTCGGGAGTCTGGCACAGATACGCAGTATTTT. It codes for CASSLARESGTDTQYF.

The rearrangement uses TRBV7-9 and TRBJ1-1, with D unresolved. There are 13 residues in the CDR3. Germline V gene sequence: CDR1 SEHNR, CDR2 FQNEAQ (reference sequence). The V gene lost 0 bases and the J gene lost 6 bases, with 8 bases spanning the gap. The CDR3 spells CASSLAGRPEAFF. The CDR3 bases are TGTGCCAGCAGCTTAGCAGGGAGGCCTGAAGCTTTCTTT.

The CDR3, as DNA: TGTGCCAGCAGTGAAGGCGGACTTCACTACGAGCAGTACTTC. Protein: CASSEGGLHYEQYF. The chain recombines TRBV2 with TRBJ2-7, with a weak D call TRBD2 (5 bases). CDR3 length equals 14 residues. Looked up from germline, CDR1 is SNHLY and CDR2 is FYNNEI. V lost 1 base and J 3 bases, leaving 10 bases between the germline ends.

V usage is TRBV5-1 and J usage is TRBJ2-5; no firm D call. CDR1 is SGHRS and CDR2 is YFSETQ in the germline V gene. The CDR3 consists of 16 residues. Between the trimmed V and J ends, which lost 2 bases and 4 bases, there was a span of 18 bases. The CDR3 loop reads CASSFQTPEARETQYF. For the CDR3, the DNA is TGCGCCAGCAGCTTCCAGACCCCTGAAGCTAGAGAGACCCAGTACTTC. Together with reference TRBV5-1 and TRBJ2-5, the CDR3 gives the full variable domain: KAGVTQTPRYLIKTRGQQVTLSCSPISGHRSVSWYQQTPGQGLQFLFEYFSETQRNKGNFPGRFSGRQFSNSRSEMNVSTLELGDSALYLCASSFQTPEARETQYFGPGTRLLVL.

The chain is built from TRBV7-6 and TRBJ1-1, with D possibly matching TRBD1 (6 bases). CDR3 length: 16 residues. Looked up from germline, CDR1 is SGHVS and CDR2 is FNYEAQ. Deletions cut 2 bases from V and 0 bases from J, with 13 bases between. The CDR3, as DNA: TGTGCCAGCAGCTTAACGGGAACAGGGCTGAACACTGAAGCTTTCTTT. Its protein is CASSLTGTGLNTEAFF. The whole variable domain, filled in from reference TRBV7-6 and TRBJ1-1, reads GAGVSQSPRYKVTKRGQDVALRCDPISGHVSLYWYRQALGQGPEFLTYFNYEAQQDKSGLPNDRFSAERPEGSISTLTIQRTEQRDSAMYRCASSLTGTGLNTEAFFGQGTRLTVV.

The DNA of the CDR3 is TGTGCCAGCAGTGCAGCGGGGGGGGCGTGGGGTGAGCAGTTCTTC. This codes for CASSAAGGAWGEQFF. V is TRBV2 and J is TRBJ2-1; the match to TRBD2 covers 10 bases. The CDR3 runs 15 residues. The junction had 9 bases not matched to a gene; V was cut back by 4 bases and J by 9 bases. Germline V lookup: CDR1 SNHLY, CDR2 FYNNEI.